The entry below gives a single T cell receptor (beta chain) sequence along with its context. Repertoires were generated with immunoSEQ multiplex PCR, while TCRdb's copy carries only in-frame clones and drops some. The sample lists hundreds of thousands of clones, 65% to 85% occurring once. This sample stems from a study of blood T cell repertoires in COVID-19. Overall study: Acute and convalescent COVID-19 samples came from the United States, Italy and Spain.

The ends were cut back, 3 bases at V and 10 bases at J, with 13 bases in the middle. The CDR3 length is 13 residues. The chain employs TRBV12-3 or TRBV12-4 and TRBJ2-1; a possible D gene is TRBD2 (6 bases). Source material: peripheral blood. The TCR originated in a man aged 40-49 years with acute or convalescent COVID-19. This chain's CDR3 is CASSLPAGVEQFF. CDR3 DNA: TGTGCCAGCAGTTTGCCAGCGGGCGTAGAGCAGTTCTTC.